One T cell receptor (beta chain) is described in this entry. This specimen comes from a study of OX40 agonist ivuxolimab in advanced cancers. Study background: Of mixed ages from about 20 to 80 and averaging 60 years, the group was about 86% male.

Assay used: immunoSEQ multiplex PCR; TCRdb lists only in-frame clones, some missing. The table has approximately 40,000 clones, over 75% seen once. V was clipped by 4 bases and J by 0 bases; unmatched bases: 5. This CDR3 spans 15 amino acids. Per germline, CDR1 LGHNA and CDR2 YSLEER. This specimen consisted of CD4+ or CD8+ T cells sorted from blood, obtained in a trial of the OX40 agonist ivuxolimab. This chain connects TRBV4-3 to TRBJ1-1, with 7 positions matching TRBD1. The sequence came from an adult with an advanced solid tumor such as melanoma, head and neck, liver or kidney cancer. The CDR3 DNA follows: TGCGCCAGCAGCCGAGGGACAGCCTTGAACACTGAAGCTTTCTTT. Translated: CASSRGTALNTEAFF.